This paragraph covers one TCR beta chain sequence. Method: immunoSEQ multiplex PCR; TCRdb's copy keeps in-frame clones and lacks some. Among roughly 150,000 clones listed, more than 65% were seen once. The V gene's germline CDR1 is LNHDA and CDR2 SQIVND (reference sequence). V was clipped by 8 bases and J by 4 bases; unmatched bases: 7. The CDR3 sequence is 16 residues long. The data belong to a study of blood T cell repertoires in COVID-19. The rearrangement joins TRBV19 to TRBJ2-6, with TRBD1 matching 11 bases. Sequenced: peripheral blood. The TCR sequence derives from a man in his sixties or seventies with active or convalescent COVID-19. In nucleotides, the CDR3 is TGTGCCAGTTTGGACAGGGGGCTAACCGGGGCCAACGTCCTGACTTTC. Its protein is CASLDRGLTGANVLTF.